The entry below describes one TCR beta chain. One end of the junction is discordant with germline, which a read error may explain. Reverse transcription of 450 to 500 ng total RNA with a constant-region primer produced TCR beta cDNA. ARM-PCR, slightly modified, supplied the TCR beta libraries through three nested multiplex PCR rounds. TCRdb called the multiplex PCR reads again in MiXCR, with one record for every CDR3 protein. The sample shows hundreds of thousands of distinct CDR3 sequences, roughly three fifths of them seen only once. The sample is drawn from a study of tumor-infiltrating lymphocytes in primary liver carcinoma. In addition to blood RNA drawn from unsorted whole blood, germline DNA was extracted. Sequenced input: peripheral blood. The clonotype was recovered from a woman aged 25 to 39 with primary liver carcinoma and hepatitis B virus infection.

The CDR3 DNA reads as TGTGCCAGCAGCTTAGCCATCCGGTCTGAAGCTTTCTTC. Protein product: CASSLAIRSEAFF. The chain employs TRBV11-2 and TRBJ1-1; D uncertain. The germline CDR1 and CDR2 sequences are SGHAT and FQNNGV. The CDR3 spans 13 residues.